These T cell receptor beta chains were read from a single sample in a study of cytomegalovirus exposure and HLA in healthy donors. Using immunoSEQ multiplex PCR, the repertoire was profiled, and TCRdb retains in-frame clones only, with some absent. The sample has more than 75,000 clones, 70% to 90% seen once; the top ten hold about 2.5%. The sequencing sample was made of PBMCs. Source of these receptors: a man between 18 and 29 years old in good health and CMV-seronegative. Both conserved end residues are part of each CDR3. A D gene is named only where the DNA matches it firmly.

CASSPGTGQYTEAFF	TRBV18	TRBJ1-1	TRBD1
CASSLAPGYQETQYF	TRBV7-6	TRBJ2-5	NA
CSSSHPPLQFGNQPQHF	TRBV7-9	TRBJ1-5	NA
CASSPFWTGESGTNEKLFF	TRBV5-6	TRBJ1-4	TRBD1
CASSVSGNYGYTF	TRBV9	TRBJ1-2	NA
CASSLSAGDTYEQYF	TRBV5-1	TRBJ2-7	NA
CAWSVQAKSTDTQYF	TRBV30	TRBJ2-3	NA
CASSLRPEKLNTEAFF	TRBV7-6	TRBJ1-1	NA
CASSQEGQGNEKLFF	TRBV4-2	TRBJ1-4	NA
CASSLEVFGGSSVSEQYF	TRBV5-8	TRBJ2-7	TRBD2
CASSLVGLAGGPDTQYF	TRBV7-2	TRBJ2-3	TRBD2
CASSLARGRGTGYTF	TRBV7-2	TRBJ1-2	NA
CASSSFSGQGQPQHF	TRBV27	TRBJ1-5	NA
CASSPQGGPSEKLFF	TRBV18	TRBJ1-4	NA
CASSNSGRAENEQFF	TRBV7-9	TRBJ2-1	TRBD2
CASSGGGRGYEQFF	TRBV2	TRBJ2-1	TRBD2
CASSLVQGGSPLHF	TRBV13	TRBJ1-6	NA
CASSQAESSGANVLTF	TRBV4-1	TRBJ2-6	NA
CASSQGRGTEAFF	TRBV4-2	TRBJ1-1	NA
CASSSRQGVYEQYF	TRBV4-1	TRBJ2-7	TRBD1
CASSPGLAGSYNEQFF	TRBV7-6	TRBJ2-1	TRBD2
CASSLYQGARTGELFF	TRBV5-8	TRBJ2-2	TRBD1
CASSLNGGLGQIRTDTQYF	TRBV7-3	TRBJ2-3	TRBD2
CASTQGSSTDTQYF	TRBV6-5	TRBJ2-3	NA
CASSTGAGDKQFF	TRBV19	TRBJ2-1	NA
CAISASGKETQYF	TRBV10-3	TRBJ2-5	TRBD2
CASILTGTGSYEQYF	TRBV6-1	TRBJ2-7	TRBD1